Listed below are T cell receptor beta chains from one sample, sequenced in a study of T cell changes during pregnancy in multiple sclerosis. Profiled with immunoSEQ multiplex PCR; TCRdb holds only in-frame clones, not every one. The sample lists about 46,000 clones, over 85% occurring once. Sample: CD8+ T cells from peripheral blood mononuclear cells, taken after pregnancy. The receptors were gathered from a female donor with multiple sclerosis, enrolled in a pregnancy study. The CDR3 runs from the conserved cysteine through the conserved F or W. A D gene is named only where the DNA matches it firmly. Expanded clones get a size class; other rows say once, few or many, or leave the size out.

TRBV6-6	.	.	TRBJ1-3	TGTGCCAGCAGTTACCCCCCGGGGAGGGCTGGAAACACCATATATTTT	CASSYPPGRAGNTIYF
TRBV6-5	.	.	TRBJ2-7	TGTGCCAGCAGCGCAGGGGACCTCGAGCAGTACTTC	CASSAGDLEQYF
TRBV13	.	TRBD2	TRBJ2-7	TGTGCCAGCAGTCCTACCGGGACTAGCGGGGGGACTTCCTACGAGCAGTACTTC	CASSPTGTSGGTSYEQYF
TRBV5-4	.	.	TRBJ1-2	TGTGCCAGCAGCTTCCTCGAAGGACAGTCTTATGGCTACACCTTC	CASSFLEGQSYGYTF
TRBV2	.	TRBD1	TRBJ2-7	TGTGCCAGCACTATGGACAGGGGAGACCTCGAGCAGTACTTC	CASTMDRGDLEQYF
TRBV4-1	.	TRBD1	TRBJ2-1	TGCGCCAGCAGCCGAGGACAGGGGATCTCCTACAATGAGCAGTTCTTC	CASSRGQGISYNEQFF
TRBV5-5	.	TRBD2	TRBJ2-1	TGTGCCAGCAGCTTGAGCCTAGCGGGGGGTTTCTCCTACAATGAGCAGTTCTTC	CASSLSLAGGFSYNEQFF
TRBV7-2	once	.	TRBJ1-2	TGTGCCAGCAGCTACCCCGGGGGGTCTCCCTATGGCTACACCTTC	CASSYPGGSPYGYTF
TRBV27	.	.	TRBJ2-6	TGTGCCAGCAGTTTTGGTGCGACAGGGACTTATGGGGCCAACGTCCTGACTTTC	CASSFGATGTYGANVLTF
TRBV5-5	.	TRBD1	TRBJ2-7	TGTGCCAGCAGCAACCCGGACAGGGTGGACTACGAGCAGTACTTC	CASSNPDRVDYEQYF
TRBV28	.	TRBD1	TRBJ1-1	TGTGCCAGCAGTTCCCGGGACAGTTGGGTAACGATCGGAGCTTTCTTT	CASSSRDSWVTIGAFF
TRBV5-4	once	TRBD2	TRBJ2-2	TGTGCCAGCAGCCTAGTAGGCGGGGGTAAAGGGGAGCTGTTTTTT	CASSLVGGGKGELFF
TRBV27	.	.	TRBJ1-5	TGTGCCAGCAGTTTAACGGGGGTCAATCAGCCCCAGCATTTT	CASSLTGVNQPQHF
TRBV27	once	TRBD2	TRBJ2-7	TGTGCCAGCAGGGAACGGGGGGGGGAGCTATGGCAGTACTTC	CASRERGGELWQYF
TRBV4-1	once	.	TRBJ2-3	TGCGCCAGCAGCCAAGACCTTAGCACAGATACGCAGTATTTT	CASSQDLSTDTQYF
TRBV6-1	once	TRBD1	TRBJ2-1	TGTGCCAGCAGTGATGGGGGACAGAACTACAATGAGCAGTTCTTC	CASSDGGQNYNEQFF
TRBV18	.	.	TRBJ1-1	TGTGCCAGCTCACCCGGGTGGGACACTGAAGCTTTCTTT	CASSPGWDTEAFF
TRBV15	once	.	TRBJ2-1	TGTGCCACCAGCAGGGGCCGGGACTCCTATGAGCAGTTCTTC	CATSRGRDSYEQFF
TRBV11-1	.	.	TRBJ2-7	TGTGCCAGCAGCTTAGAGGGAGACATCTACGAGCAGTACTTC	CASSLEGDIYEQYF
TRBV2	.	TRBD1	TRBJ2-7	TGTGCCAGCAGTGCGGACAGGGGGGGGGCTTACGAGCAGTACTTC	CASSADRGGAYEQYF
TRBV2	.	TRBD1	TRBJ1-2	TGTGCCAGCAGTGAAACCGGGACAGAACTAATGTATGGCTACACCTTC	CASSETGTELMYGYTF
TRBV7-3	.	.	TRBJ2-7	TGTGCCAGCAGCAGACTAGACGGAGACGAGCAGTACTTC	CASSRLDGDEQYF
TRBV7-6	.	TRBD2	TRBJ2-5	TGTGCCAGCAGCACCAGACTAGCGGAACAAGAGACCCAGTACTTC	CASSTRLAEQETQYF
TRBV4-3	.	.	TRBJ2-1	TGCGCCAGCAGCCAATCCGGGTCCCGCTCCTACAATGAGCAGTTCTTC	CASSQSGSRSYNEQFF
TRBV2	.	TRBD2	TRBJ2-2	TGTGCCAGCAGGGAGACTAGCGGGGGGCCGAACACCGGGGAGCTGTTTTTT	CASRETSGGPNTGELFF